Below are 31 T cell receptor beta chains sequenced from a single sample in a study of blood T cell repertoires in COVID-19. Libraries were prepared by immunoSEQ multiplex PCR; TCRdb keeps only in-frame clonotypes and omits some of them. The sample shows tens of thousands of clones, roughly 80% of them seen only once. The material sequenced was peripheral blood. The receptors derive from a woman in her 70s with acute or convalescent COVID-19.

The chain recombines TRBV24-1 with TRBJ2-5, with a tentative D call TRBD2 (6 bases). Germline CDR1 reads KGHDR; CDR2 reads SFDVKD. The V and J ends lost 4 bases and 5 bases respectively, with 13 bases between them. The CDR3 consists of 14 residues. For the CDR3, the DNA is TGTGCCACCAGTGAGGGTGGGCTAGCGGAGACCCAGTACTTC. Translation: CATSEGGLAETQYF.

CDR3 DNA: TGTGCCAGCTGGGGGCAGAACACAGATACGCAGTATTTT. Encoded protein: CASWGQNTDTQYF. The J gene is TRBJ2-3, the V gene TRBV6-5; possible D gene TRBD1, 6 bases. The V gene lost 8 bases and the J gene lost 2 bases, with 11 bases spanning the gap. The CDR3 contains 13 residues. Germline V gene sequence: CDR1 MNHEY, CDR2 SVGAGI.

V is TRBV6-5 and J is TRBJ1-6; the D is unclear. This CDR3 is built from 16 residues. V was clipped by 3 bases and J by 0 bases, with 9 bases between them. Germline V gene sequence: CDR1 MNHEY, CDR2 SVGAGI. The CDR3 reads CASSYTTSSYNSPLHF. CDR3 coding DNA: TGTGCCAGCAGTTATACCACGAGCTCCTATAATTCACCCCTCCACTTT.

This clone turned up a few times. The rearrangement links TRBV4-2 to TRBJ1-1; D gene unclear. The ends were cut back, 0 bases at V and 0 bases at J, with 11 bases in the middle. Germline loops: CDR1 LGHNA, CDR2 YNFKEQ. The CDR3 sequence is 16 residues long. The CDR3 nucleotides are TGTGCCAGCAGCCAAGATCACGCGGGCATGAACACTGAAGCTTTCTTT. Translating gives CASSQDHAGMNTEAFF.

The chain has TRBV5-1 and TRBJ2-4; a weak D match, TRBD2 (6 bases). Trimming shortened V by 0 bases and J by 7 bases, and 17 bases separated the two germline ends. This CDR3 is built from 16 residues. The germline gives CDR1 SGHRS, CDR2 YFSETQ. The CDR3 coding sequence is TGCGCCAGCAGCTTGGCCGGGGGACTGGGGGTTAACATTCAGTACTTC. Amino acids: CASSLAGGLGVNIQYF. Variable domain in full (rest from reference TRBV5-1 and TRBJ2-4): KAGVTQTPRYLIKTRGQQVTLSCSPISGHRSVSWYQQTPGQGLQFLFEYFSETQRNKGNFPGRFSGRQFSNSRSEMNVSTLELGDSALYLCASSLAGGLGVNIQYFGAGTRLSVL.

The chain has TRBV6-2 or TRBV6-3 and TRBJ1-1; D may be TRBD1 (6 bases). Trimming took 2 bases from V and 5 from J, leaving 9 bases between them. This CDR3 region has 13 residues. Per the germline V gene, CDR1 is MNHEY and CDR2 is SVGEGT. The CDR3 sequence is CASSYAGETEAFF. In nucleotides, the CDR3 is TGTGCCAGCAGTTACGCAGGGGAGACTGAAGCTTTCTTT.

The chain couples TRBV6-5 to TRBJ1-1; weak D call: TRBD1 (5 bases). Germline V gene sequence: CDR1 MNHEY, CDR2 SVGAGI. The CDR3 extends over 12 amino acids. V gave up 2 bases and J gave up 8 bases, with 9 bases separating them. CDR3 protein: CASSYGNREAFF. CDR3 DNA: TGTGCCAGCAGTTACGGAAACAGGGAAGCTTTCTTT.

CDR3 region: CASSQDRRLAGGSAYEQYF. The CDR3 bases are TGCGCCAGCAGCCAAGATCGGCGACTAGCGGGGGGATCCGCCTACGAGCAGTACTTC. V is TRBV4-3 and J is TRBJ2-7; 13 bases align to TRBD2. Germline lookup yields CDR1 LGHNA and CDR2 YSLEER. The CDR3 covers 19 residues. V shed 0 bases, J shed 2 bases, and the junction held 10 bases outside the gene matches.

The V call is TRBV5-1, the J call TRBJ1-1; 7 bases line up with TRBD1. Losses at the gene ends were 4 bases for V and 2 bases for J; bases not matched to a gene: 5. Looked up from germline, CDR1 is SGHRS and CDR2 is YFSETQ. The CDR3 spans 14 residues. DNA for the CDR3: TGCGCCAGCAGCAGTGGGGACAGAAACACTGAAGCTTTCTTT. Translated, it gives CASSSGDRNTEAFF.

The chain combines TRBV4-2 with TRBJ2-5; 13 nucleotides agree with TRBD2. With V trimmed by 3 bases and J by 1 base, 5 bases remained unmatched. CDR1 LGHNA and CDR2 YNFKEQ come from the germline V gene. This CDR3 spans 17 amino acids. The CDR3, as DNA: TGTGCCAGCAGCCAGCGACTAGCGGGGGGATCCCAAGAGACCCAGTACTTC. Translating it yields CASSQRLAGGSQETQYF.

The J gene is TRBJ1-4, the V gene TRBV10-3; TRBD1 matches 8 bases. The trim removed 5 bases at V and 7 bases at J, leaving 6 bases unmatched. This CDR3 has 14 amino acids. Germline CDR1 and CDR2: ENHRY and SYGVKD. The CDR3: CAISQGASSEKLFF. The DNA for the CDR3 is TGTGCCATCAGTCAGGGGGCTTCGTCTGAAAAACTGTTTTTT.

The chain carries TRBV3-1 (or the pseudogene TRBV3-2) and TRBJ1-2, with D possibly TRBD1 on 5 matching bases. The CDR3 loop spans 15 amino acids. Germline assignment: CDR1 LGHDT and CDR2 YNNKEL (reference sequence). The germline V and J ends were trimmed by 0 bases and 5 bases, with 13 bases remaining between them. CDR3 protein: CASSQDFEQEYGYTF. CDR3 coding DNA: TGTGCCAGCAGCCAAGATTTCGAACAGGAGTATGGCTACACCTTC.

This clone was seen only once. J is TRBJ1-2 and V is TRBV6-5, with 7 bases lining up with TRBD1. This CDR3 contains 14 residues. V lost 6 bases to trimming and J lost 2 bases; unmatched junction nucleotides: 6. CDR1 MNHEY and CDR2 SVGAGI come from the germline V gene. The CDR3 DNA follows: TGTGCCAGCAGGGCCCCGGGACAGAACTATGGCTACACCTTC. It specifies CASRAPGQNYGYTF.

In its sample, this clone was seen once. This rearrangement joins TRBV6-5 to TRBJ2-2; weak D call: TRBD1 (6 bases). The germline CDR1 and CDR2 sequences are MNHEY and SVGAGI. The CDR3 is 14 amino acids. Trimming removed 6 bases from V and 1 base from J, with 9 bases in between. CDR3 DNA sequence: TGTGCCAGCAGCATGACAGGGAACACCGGGGAGCTGTTTTTT. Translating it yields CASSMTGNTGELFF.

The chain employs TRBV7-2 and TRBJ1-5; a weak D match, TRBD1 (6 bases). Germline V CDR1 and CDR2: SGHTA, FQGNSA. Trimming cost V 0 bases and J 6 bases, with 15 bases left between them. The CDR3 sequence is 16 residues long. The chain's CDR3 is CASSLASGGLGQPQHF. CDR3 nucleotide sequence: TGTGCCAGCAGCTTAGCATCGGGGGGCCTCGGTCAGCCCCAGCATTTT.

The V and J genes are TRBV4-2 and TRBJ2-3, with 7 bases aligning to TRBD2. The germline gives CDR1 LGHNA, CDR2 YNFKEQ. This CDR3 is built from 18 residues. With 0 bases clipped from V and 0 bases from J, the junction kept 9 bases outside the gene matches. Written as DNA, the CDR3 is TGTGCCAGCAGCCAAGATCGGGGAGGGCCCAGTAGCACAGATACGCAGTATTTT. Translation gives CASSQDRGGPSSTDTQYF.

The chain uses TRBV21-1 and TRBJ2-3; the table's TRBD1 call for D was not verified on the DNA. TRBV21-1 corresponds to a pseudogene. The CDR3 consists of 15 residues. Here the CDR3 DNA reads TGTGCCAGCAGCCGGACAGGGGGAGGCACGGATACGCAGTATTTT. Translation gives CASSRTGGGTDTQYF.

CDR3 protein: CASSPGQGAYYGYTF. The CDR3 nucleotides are TGCGCCAGCAGCCCGGGACAGGGGGCTTACTATGGCTACACCTTC. The chain is built from TRBV4-3 and TRBJ1-2; 12 nucleotides line up with TRBD1. Trimming took 4 bases from V and 3 from J; bases not matched to a gene: 3. The CDR3 totals 15 residues. Looked up from germline, CDR1 is LGHNA and CDR2 is YSLEER.

The genes are TRBV7-2 and TRBJ2-3; D is possibly TRBD2 (7 bases). From germline, CDR1 is SGHTA and CDR2 FQGNSA. V lost 1 base to trimming and J lost 5 bases, with 16 bases between them. The CDR3 runs 16 residues. CDR3 protein: CASSLDFAGAGDTQYF. DNA of the CDR3: TGTGCCAGCAGCTTAGACTTTGCGGGGGCAGGAGATACGCAGTATTTT.

This clone was counted once. This chain uses TRBV4-1 with TRBJ1-4; D gene uncertain. The CDR3 loop spans 11 amino acids. Per germline, CDR1 MGHRA and CDR2 YSYEKL. The V end lost 4 bases, the J end lost 5 bases, and 2 bases lay between the germline ends. The DNA for the CDR3 is TGCGCCAGCAGCCTAAATGAAAAACTGTTTTTT. It codes for CASSLNEKLFF.

The V and J genes are TRBV6-2 or TRBV6-3 and TRBJ1-1; 10 nucleotides align to TRBD1. Germline V gene lookup returns CDR1 MNHEY and CDR2 SVGEGT. V gave up 0 bases and J gave up 4 bases; unmatched junction bases: 2. The CDR3 contains 15 residues. CDR3 DNA sequence: TGTGCCAGCAGTTACTCGACAGGGGGCAGCACTGAAGCTTTCTTT. It translates to CASSYSTGGSTEAFF.

The rearrangement joins TRBV9 to TRBJ2-1, with D maybe TRBD2 (6 bases). Germline V lookup: CDR1 SGDLS, CDR2 YYNGEE. The CDR3 runs to 17 residues. Trimming shortened V by 0 bases and J by 1 base, and 14 bases separated the two germline ends. In DNA form, the CDR3 reads TGTGCCAGCAGCGTAGCTACGGGACTTCTATCCTACAATGAGCAGTTCTTC. This encodes CASSVATGLLSYNEQFF.

This chain connects TRBV9 to TRBJ1-2; 8 nucleotides line up with TRBD1. This CDR3 has 14 amino acids. Germline V CDR1 and CDR2: SGDLS, YYNGEE. The ends lost 4 bases at V and 8 bases at J; junction bases unmatched: 10. The CDR3 DNA reads as TGTGCCAGCAGCCCCAGACAGGGGTCGGAAGGCTACACCTTC. It is translated as CASSPRQGSEGYTF.

The chain couples TRBV5-6 to TRBJ2-5; maybe TRBD2 (5 bases). The CDR3 consists of 14 residues. The germline V gene encodes CDR1 SGHDT and CDR2 YYEEEE. Between the trimmed V and J ends, which lost 2 bases and 1 base, there was a span of 9 bases. The CDR3 coding sequence is TGTGCCAGCAGCTTACGAGGGCCCCAAGAGACCCAGTACTTC. Amino acid sequence: CASSLRGPQETQYF.

The CDR3 DNA reads TGTGCCAGCAGCCAAATGAGCGTAGAGCAGTTCTTC. This translates into CASSQMSVEQFF. The chain links TRBV3-1 (or the pseudogene TRBV3-2) to TRBJ2-1, with no clear D. The CDR3 sequence is 12 residues long. V was cut by 2 bases and J by 10 bases, with 9 bases left in between. Germline-derived CDR1 and CDR2 are LGHDT and YNNKEL (reference sequence).

This chain joins TRBV25-1 and TRBJ1-3, with unresolved D. CDR1 is MGHDK and CDR2 is SYGVNS in the germline V gene. V lost 4 bases, J lost 3 bases, and 10 bases lay in between. The CDR3 is 14 amino acids. The CDR3 loop is CASSATAYGNTIYF. CDR3 in DNA: TGTGCCAGCAGTGCAACAGCTTATGGAAACACCATATATTTT.

The DNA for the CDR3 is TGTGCCAGCAGTCCCAATAGGGGCTACAATGAGCAGTTCTTC. It specifies CASSPNRGYNEQFF. V and J are TRBV27 and TRBJ2-1; D may be TRBD1 (5 bases). Trimming stripped 5 bases from V and 3 bases from J, with 11 bases between. The CDR3 loop spans 14 amino acids. The germline V gene has CDR1 MNHEY and CDR2 SMNVEV (reference sequence).

V gene TRBV20-1 combines with J gene TRBJ1-6; tentatively, D is TRBD1 (6 bases). From germline, CDR1 is DFQATT and CDR2 SNEGSKA (reference sequence). V gave up 3 bases and J gave up 10 bases, with 19 bases separating them. The CDR3 covers 15 residues. The CDR3 coding sequence is TGCAGTGCTAGTGCGTCGGACAGCCAAACGTCACCCCTCCACTTT. It yields the protein CSASASDSQTSPLHF.

A few counts support this clone. This chain uses TRBV9 with TRBJ1-3; possible D gene TRBD1, 6 bases. V dropped 4 bases and J dropped 2 bases, with 13 bases sitting between them. Germline V gene sequence: CDR1 SGDLS, CDR2 YYNGEE. The CDR3 covers 15 residues. The CDR3 loop is CASSPNPGAGNTIYF. CDR3 DNA sequence: TGTGCCAGCAGCCCTAACCCAGGGGCTGGAAACACCATATATTTT.

The chain couples TRBV29-1 to TRBJ1-1, with 8 bases lining up with TRBD1. Germline V CDR1 and CDR2: SQVTM, ANQGSEA. Trimming removed 6 bases from V and 4 bases from J; junction bases left unmatched: 4. CDR3 length equals 12 residues. The CDR3 DNA is TGCAGCGTGCCGGACAGGGCCACTGAAGCTTTCTTT. It encodes CSVPDRATEAFF.

J is TRBJ2-6 and V is TRBV19; 8 bases map to TRBD1. The germline V gene has CDR1 LNHDA and CDR2 SQIVND (reference sequence). The CDR3 runs to 20 residues. V dropped 0 bases and J dropped 0; count of bases not matched to a gene: 10. CDR3 protein: CASSIDPLGQGHSGANVLTF. The CDR3 DNA reads TGTGCCAGTAGTATAGACCCCCTCGGACAGGGCCACTCTGGGGCCAACGTCCTGACTTTC.